There are many counts of the clone carrying this T cell receptor (beta chain). Its antigen is as yet unknown. This beta chain was picked up by a library intended for alpha chains and is off target, so its count carries little meaning. Germline V gene data show CDR1 as SGHKS and CDR2 as YYEKEE (reference sequence). The CDR3 runs to 13 residues. V lost 4 bases and J 7 bases, leaving 12 bases between the germline ends. TCRdb processed the 5' RACE reads anew with MiXCR; each CDR3 protein has one entry. The data show 4,000 to 5,000 distinct CDR3 sequences, 9.5% to 15% seen once. This sample was taken from a study of spatial heterogeneity in lung cancer. Indicated time point: sample taken at primary tumor resection. Researchers sequenced whole RNA taken from tumor, nontumor lung or frozen PBMC without sorting. Study results and limitations: Tumor mutation counts were tracked by expanded intratumoral alpha and beta TCR counts.

Sequencing was performed on lung tumor tissue, taken at surgery. The TCR comes from a male donor with early-stage non-small cell lung cancer. The chain is built from TRBV5-5 and TRBJ1-5; D ambiguous. The CDR3, as DNA: TGTGCCAGCAGCAACCTCGGTGGGCAGCCCCAGCATTTT. Translating it yields CASSNLGGQPQHF.